This TCR beta chain was sequenced in a study of T cell changes during pregnancy in multiple sclerosis (dated by TCRdb to the late 2010s). Looking at the study overall: The study examined how the T cell repertoire changed over the course of pregnancy in women with multiple sclerosis.

Deletion took 3 bases off V and 3 bases off J, with a span of 12 bases between the germline ends. CDR1 SNHLY and CDR2 FYNNEI are derived from the germline V gene. The CDR3, from cysteine to phenylalanine, totals 14 residues. The retained sequence is limited to the CDR3, 42 bases, with the frame set at the first base. On this clone itself: Its antigen is currently not known. Nothing much larger sits one base from this clone, and base qualities are not available.

The library was built by means of the immunoSEQ multiplex PCR assay. TCRdb retrieved this table from immuneACCESS and kept in-frame rearrangements only. Not all clones are present; in checked studies, unresolved V genes account for under half, and no reason is known for the remainder. The sample data list 120,000 or so clones, and around 93% of these were observed just once. Roughly 6.2% of the sample belongs to the ten largest clones. The origin of this receptor is a female donor with multiple sclerosis, enrolled in a pregnancy study. The sequence links TRBV2 to TRBJ2-7; TRBD2 is perhaps the D gene, given 5 matching bases. The source material was peripheral blood, sampled before pregnancy. The DNA sequence reads TGTGCCAGCAGTGATTCGGGAATCGTCTACGAGCAGTACTTC. This encodes CASSDSGIVYEQYF.